These 15 T cell receptor beta chains came from one sample sequenced in a study of blood T cells in healthy people across ages. Sample-barcoded 5' priming and a J-beta primer mix drove a second PCR of roughly 7 to 11 cycles. One entry per CDR3 protein results from TCRdb running MiXCR on the 5' RACE reads. The sample lists just under 900,000 distinct CDR3 sequences; around 30% were seen once. Sequenced input: blood. The source of these receptors is an elderly woman in good health.

Details on this clonotype: Mismatch with germline at one junction end may stem from a read error. The chain couples TRBV3-1 to TRBJ2-5, with 8 bases matching TRBD2. This CDR3 is built from 14 residues. Germline-derived CDR1 and CDR2 are LGHDT and YNNKEL (reference sequence). CDR3 nucleotide sequence: TGTGCCAACAGCTCTCGCGGGGGGCGCGAGACCCAGTACTTC. This codes for CANSSRGGRETQYF.

This clonotype turned up a few times. A read error may be the cause here, since a much bigger clone is one base away. The V gene is TRBV6-1, the J gene TRBJ2-7; D could derive from TRBD1 or TRBD2 (5 bases each). This CDR3 has 17 residues. The V and J ends lost 7 bases and 2 bases respectively, with 24 bases between them. CDR1 MNHNS and CDR2 SASEGT come from the germline V gene. The CDR3 DNA follows: TGTGCCAGCATTCATCCGAAAGCTGGGGGTCGTCCCTACGAGCAGTACTTC. It yields the protein CASIHPKAGGRPYEQYF.

This clonotype was counted ten times or more. The chain is built from TRBV6-1 and TRBJ2-5, with unresolved D. Trimming removed 0 bases at V and 4 bases at J, with 9 bases between. Per germline, CDR1 MNHNS and CDR2 SASEGT. There are 14 residues in the CDR3. The CDR3 DNA reads TGTGCCAGCAGTGAAGCAGGGCAGCCAGAGACCCAGTACTTC. It translates to CASSEAGQPETQYF.

This clonotype was counted a few times. This may be a read error: a much more frequent sequence differs by one nucleotide. The V gene is TRBV27, the J gene TRBJ2-5; D is uncertain. The DNA end lines up better with TRBJ2-1; the J call may be wrong. CDR1 and CDR2 from the germline V gene are MNHEY and SMNVEV (reference sequence). CDR3 length equals 15 residues. The CDR3 spells CASSLHTSYQETQFF. In DNA, the CDR3 is TGTGCCAGCAGTCTCCACACCTCGTACCAAGAGACCCAGTTCTTC.

This clonotype was picked up a small number of times. The CDR3 sequence: CAWSARGYYQPQHF. The DNA for the CDR3 is TGTGCCTGGAGTGCCAGGGGTTATTATCAGCCCCAGCATTTT. This chain uses TRBV30 with TRBJ1-5, with D perhaps TRBD1 (6 bases). Germline values: CDR1 GTSNPN, CDR2 SVGIG (reference sequence). This CDR3 is built from 14 residues. Between the trimmed V and J ends, which lost 1 base and 5 bases, there was a span of 12 bases. Full variable domain (rest looked up from reference TRBV30 and TRBJ1-5): SQTIHQWPATLVQPVGSPLSLECTVEGTSNPNLYWYRQAAGRGLQLLFYSVGIGQISSEVPQNLSASRPQDRQFILSSKKLLLSDSGFYLCAWSARGYYQPQHFGDGTRLSIL.

This clonotype was recorded at least ten times. V usage is TRBV28 and J usage is TRBJ1-1, with 8 positions matching TRBD1. The CDR3 covers 14 residues. J lost 1 base, V lost 5 bases, and 3 bases had no gene match. Germline V CDR1 and CDR2: MDHEN, SYDVKM. CDR3 nucleotides: TGTGCCAGCAGTCCAGACAGGGGGAACACTGAAGCTTTCTTT. It codes for CASSPDRGNTEAFF.

This clonotype has a count of ten or more. The chain joins TRBV24-1 to TRBJ2-1; D remains unclear. Between the trimmed V and J ends, which lost 1 base and 4 bases, there was a span of 7 bases. Germline-derived CDR1 and CDR2 are KGHDR and SFDVKD. CDR3 length: 14 amino acids. This CDR3 reads CATSDLKQYNEQFF. In DNA form, the CDR3 reads TGTGCCACCAGTGATTTAAAGCAGTACAATGAGCAGTTCTTC.

The sample holds many counts of this clonotype. The rearrangement links TRBV29-1 to TRBJ1-6; 9 bases align to TRBD1. CDR1 and CDR2 from the germline V gene are SQVTM and ANQGSEA. J lost 9 bases, V lost 6 bases, and 6 bases had no gene match. The CDR3 has 13 amino acids. The DNA for the CDR3 is TGCAGCGTGGGGGACAGGGCGGCTTCACCCCTCCACTTT. The encoded protein is CSVGDRAASPLHF.

The chain combines TRBV12-3 or TRBV12-4 with TRBJ1-1, with D uncertain. This CDR3 comprises 14 residues. Trimming pared 5 bases from V and 13 bases from J, leaving 23 bases between. Here the CDR3 DNA reads TGTGCCAGCAGTCCCGCAGACAAATGGGCCCGGGGTTTCTTT. The encoded protein is CASSPADKWARGFF.

This clonotype was counted only a few times. This may be a read error: a much more frequent sequence differs by one nucleotide. This sequence joins TRBV12-3 or TRBV12-4 and TRBJ2-1, with a weak D call TRBD1 (8 bases). The better agreement between TRBJ2-7 and the DNA end casts doubt on the J call. The CDR3 length is 14 residues. In nucleotides, the CDR3 is TGTGCCAGCATCCCGGACAGGGACTACAATGAGCAGTACTTC. Encoded protein: CASIPDRDYNEQYF.

The sample holds a few counts of this clonotype. CDR3 DNA: TGTGCCAGCAGCGAGGACAGGCGCTCGAACACTGAAGCTTTCTTT. Amino acid sequence: CASSEDRRSNTEAFF. The V gene is TRBV7-2, the J gene TRBJ1-1, with TRBD1 identical over 7 bases. CDR1 is SGHTA, CDR2 FQGNSA, per germline. The CDR3 contains 15 residues. The trim removed 5 bases at V and 1 base at J, leaving 7 bases unmatched.

This clonotype was observed a handful of times. J is TRBJ2-6 and V is TRBV5-8, with D maybe TRBD1 (6 bases). Germline values: CDR1 SGHTS, CDR2 YDEGEE. The CDR3 consists of 15 residues. The ends were cut back, 4 bases at V and 2 bases at J, with 10 bases in the middle. The CDR3 DNA follows: TGTGCCAGCAGCATTGGACAGACTGGGGCCAACGTCCTGACTTTC. This encodes CASSIGQTGANVLTF. The whole variable domain, remainder taken from reference TRBV5-8 and TRBJ2-6, is EAGVTQSPTHLIKTRGQQATLRCSPISGHTSVYWYQQALGLGLQFLLWYDEGEERNRGNFPPRFSGRQFPNYSSELNVNALELEDSALYLCASSIGQTGANVLTFGAGSRLTVL.

V is TRBV7-6 and J is TRBJ2-1, with D possibly TRBD2 on 7 matching bases. This CDR3 spans 19 amino acids. Germline V gene sequence: CDR1 SGHVS, CDR2 FNYEAQ. The V end was cut by 1 base, the J end by 0 bases, with 19 bases between. CDR3 amino acids: CASSLVRRGPTSSYNEQFF. For the CDR3, the DNA is TGTGCCAGCAGCTTAGTTCGGCGGGGGCCCACTAGCTCCTACAATGAGCAGTTCTTC.

This clonotype was picked up many times. This CDR3 is CASSLDRSEKLFF. The CDR3 DNA follows: TGTGCCAGCAGCCTAGACAGGTCTGAAAAACTGTTTTTT. The rearrangement uses TRBV7-2 and TRBJ1-4; perhaps TRBD1 as D (6 bases). Trimming took off 5 bases at V and 7 bases at J, with 11 bases between the two ends. Looked up from germline, CDR1 is SGHTA and CDR2 is FQGNSA. The CDR3 runs 13 residues.

This clonotype was detected ten times or more. The chain couples TRBV20-1 to TRBJ2-5, with a weak D call TRBD2 (5 bases). This CDR3 has 14 residues. Trimming cost V 0 bases and J 7 bases, with 15 bases left between them. Germline CDR1 and CDR2: DFQATT and SNEGSKA (reference sequence). The CDR3 spells CSARDRGVGRTQYF. The DNA of the CDR3 is TGCAGTGCTAGAGATCGGGGTGTCGGCAGGACCCAGTACTTC.